What follows are 18 T cell receptor beta chains derived from one specimen sequenced in a study of circulating CD8 cells and anti-PD-1 response in melanoma. Live CD3+CD8+TCRalphabeta+ cells were sorted into four subsets by PD-1 and/or TIGIT. Using approximately 15 ng of total RNA, TCR libraries were made with the QIAseq Immune Repertoire TCR panel. A single record per CDR3 protein comes from TCRdb applying MiXCR to the reads. The sample has fewer than 2,000 distinct CDR3 sequences, over 5.5% seen once. Sequences were derived from CD8+ T cells from PBMCs, sampled at baseline or after one month of anti-PD-1 therapy (not recorded which). These receptors all stem from a human donor with melanoma.

The chain uses TRBV19 and TRBJ2-2; maybe TRBD2 (6 bases). The germline V gene has CDR1 LNHDA and CDR2 SQIVND (reference sequence). The CDR3 totals 15 residues. Trimming cost V 5 bases and J 5 bases, with 15 bases left between them. CDR3 nucleotides: TGTGCCAGTAGTCTCTCGGGCCGGGGGACCGGGGAGCTGTTTTTT. The encoded protein is CASSLSGRGTGELFF.

This clonotype rates as medium-sized. This chain connects TRBV14 to TRBJ1-6; D is unclear. V lost 3 bases to trimming and J lost 0 bases, with 9 bases between them. CDR3 length equals 16 residues. Germline lookup yields CDR1 SGHDN and CDR2 FVKESK. The CDR3 coding sequence is TGTGCCAGCAGCCATGGCGACAACTCCTATAATTCACCCCTCCACTTT. Translated: CASSHGDNSYNSPLHF.

By sample fraction, this clonotype is medium-sized. V and J are TRBV28 and TRBJ2-7; possible D gene TRBD1, 5 bases. This CDR3 spans 16 amino acids. Germline CDR1 and CDR2: MDHEN and SYDVKM. Trimming took off 6 bases at V and 5 bases at J, with 23 bases between the two ends. CDR3 protein: CASRALTVGRKDEQYF. The CDR3 DNA follows: TGTGCCAGCAGGGCCTTGACAGTGGGGCGGAAGGACGAGCAGTACTTC.

In its sample, this clonotype is medium-sized. This chain joins TRBV5-4 and TRBJ2-4; D is possibly TRBD2 (6 bases). The CDR3 is made up of 16 amino acids. Trimming stripped 5 bases from V and 0 bases from J, with 15 bases between. In germline, CDR1 is SGHNT, CDR2 YYREEE (reference sequence). The DNA of the CDR3 is TGTGCCAGCAGTCCCGCGGGTAGCGGAGCCAAAAACATTCAGTACTTC. Residues: CASSPAGSGAKNIQYF.

This clonotype counts as medium-sized (0.01 to 0.1%). This sequence joins TRBV25-1 and TRBJ2-1, with 7 nucleotides matching TRBD1. Germline V lookup: CDR1 MGHDK, CDR2 SYGVNS. Losses at the gene ends were 5 bases for V and 4 bases for J; bases not matched to a gene: 5. The CDR3 is 14 amino acids. The CDR3 sequence is CASSLTGWYNEQFF. The CDR3 nucleotides read TGTGCCAGCAGTCTGACAGGGTGGTACAATGAGCAGTTCTTC.

Worth noting for this clonotype: A single base separates this from a much larger clone, so it may be a read error. The chain couples TRBV29-1 to TRBJ1-1; D remains unclear. Germline CDR1 and CDR2: SQVTM and ANQGSEA. This CDR3 has 12 amino acids. Trimming removed 4 bases from V and 4 bases from J, with 10 bases in between. CDR3 in amino acids: CSVGRLSTEAFF. In DNA, the CDR3 is TGCAGCGTTGGGCGACTGAGCACTGAAGCTTTCTTT.

This clonotype is termed medium-sized (0.01 to 0.1%). The chain carries TRBV25-1 and TRBJ2-3; possibly TRBD2 for D (6 bases). Germline CDR1 and CDR2: MGHDK and SYGVNS. With 1 base removed from V and 2 bases from J, the gap between germline ends came to 10 bases. The CDR3 totals 15 residues. The CDR3 loop is CASSESREYTDTQYF. In nucleotides, the CDR3 is TGTGCCAGCAGTGAATCTCGGGAGTACACAGATACGCAGTATTTT.

This clonotype is medium-sized (0.01 to 0.1%). This chain connects TRBV27 to TRBJ2-1; D not certain. The CDR3 sequence is 13 residues long. Germline lookup yields CDR1 MNHEY and CDR2 SMNVEV (reference sequence). The V and J ends lost 4 bases and 1 base respectively, with 5 bases between them. The DNA of the CDR3 is TGTGCCAGCAGTTCCGTTTCCTACAATGAGCAGTTCTTC. Protein sequence: CASSSVSYNEQFF.

In its sample, this clonotype is medium-sized. CDR3 bases: TGCAGTGCTAGATTACAGGGTCCCTACGAGCAGTACTTC. This translates into CSARLQGPYEQYF. This chain connects TRBV20-1 to TRBJ2-7; a weak D match, TRBD1 (6 bases). This CDR3 comprises 13 residues. Germline V gene sequence: CDR1 DFQATT, CDR2 SNEGSKA (reference sequence). Trimming left V 2 bases short and J 2 bases short, with 10 bases between.

This clonotype rates as medium-sized (0.01 to 0.1%). The CDR3 coding sequence is TGTGCCAGCACCGAAGGGGGATACAATGAGCAGTTCTTC. This sequence encodes CASTEGGYNEQFF. V and J are TRBV25-1 and TRBJ2-1; the D gene is possibly TRBD1 (6 bases). The CDR3 totals 13 residues. The V end lost 7 bases, the J end lost 4 bases, and 11 bases lay between the germline ends. From germline, CDR1 is MGHDK and CDR2 SYGVNS.

In its sample, this clonotype is medium-sized. The genes are TRBV11-2 and TRBJ1-1, with D unclear. This CDR3 is built from 13 residues. Trimming stripped 3 bases from V and 4 bases from J, with 9 bases between. The germline gives CDR1 SGHAT, CDR2 FQNNGV. The CDR3 DNA is TGTGCCAGCAGCTTCGGCGAGGGCACTGAAGCTTTCTTT. Encoded protein: CASSFGEGTEAFF. The complete variable domain, with remaining parts taken from reference TRBV11-2 and TRBJ1-1, reads EAGVAQSPRYKIIEKRQSVAFWCNPISGHATLYWYQQILGQGPKLLIQFQNNGVVDDSQLPKDRFSAERLKGVDSTLKIQPAKLEDSAVYLCASSFGEGTEAFFGQGTRLTVV.

This clonotype rates as medium-sized. The rearrangement joins TRBV28 to TRBJ1-2; 8 nucleotides agree with TRBD1. V shed 3 bases, J shed 3 bases, and the junction held 3 bases outside the gene matches. Germline V gene data show CDR1 as MDHEN and CDR2 as SYDVKM. The length of the CDR3 is 14 residues. The CDR3 DNA is TGTGCCAGCAGTTTGGACAGGGCTGACTATGGCTACACCTTC. Translating it yields CASSLDRADYGYTF.

Judged by abundance, this clonotype is medium-sized. Germline and junction disagree at one end, which may indicate a read error. J is TRBJ1-1 and V is TRBV19; D gene ambiguous. Germline CDR1 LNHDA, CDR2 SQIVND (reference sequence). The CDR3 spans 14 residues. The CDR3 DNA is TGTGCCAGTAGTGACCGGACCCTGAACTCTGAAGCTTTCTTT. This gives the protein CASSDRTLNSEAFF.

In its sample, this clonotype ranks as medium-sized. V is TRBV28 and J is TRBJ2-2; D possibly corresponds to TRBD2 (6 bases). CDR3 length equals 15 residues. V gave up 2 bases and J gave up 1 base, with 8 bases separating them. The germline CDR1 and CDR2 sequences are MDHEN and SYDVKM. As DNA, the CDR3 is TGTGCCAGCAGTTTACTCGGGGGGAACACCGGGGAGCTGTTTTTT. This encodes CASSLLGGNTGELFF.

The J gene is TRBJ1-6, the V gene TRBV6-1; 9 bases are a match to TRBD1. The trim removed 6 bases at V and 7 bases at J, leaving 7 bases unmatched. This CDR3 has 15 amino acids. Per germline, CDR1 MNHNS and CDR2 SASEGT. The CDR3 region has the DNA TGTGCCAGCAGACCCCGGGACAGGGTGAATTCACCCCTCCACTTT. It codes for CASRPRDRVNSPLHF.

This clonotype has a handful of counts. The V and J genes are TRBV29-1 and TRBJ2-1, with a weak D call TRBD2 (6 bases). V lost 4 bases to trimming and J lost 6 bases, with 13 bases between them. CDR1 and CDR2 (germline): SQVTM, ANQGSEA. The CDR3 loop spans 13 amino acids. The CDR3 sequence: CSVAGDSSNEQFF. In nucleotides, the CDR3 is TGCAGCGTTGCGGGGGATTCGAGCAATGAGCAGTTCTTC.

Sample share makes this clonotype medium-sized. The chain carries TRBV9 and TRBJ2-1; D is ambiguous. This CDR3 comprises 15 residues. V shed 4 bases and J shed 4 bases, with 15 bases lying between them. CDR1 and CDR2 from the germline V gene are SGDLS and YYNGEE. DNA of the CDR3: TGTGCCAGCAGCCCTCCGGTTACCTATTACAATGAGCAGTTCTTC. Amino acid sequence: CASSPPVTYYNEQFF.

This chain joins TRBV24-1 and TRBJ2-7; 11 nucleotides align to TRBD1. Germline trimming cut 5 bases from V and 2 bases from J; bases unmatched to any gene: 4. Germline loops: CDR1 KGHDR, CDR2 SFDVKD. There are 15 residues in the CDR3. CDR3 amino acids: CATSGPGQGAYEQYF. Written as DNA, the CDR3 is TGTGCCACCAGTGGCCCGGGACAGGGGGCCTACGAGCAGTACTTC.